The clone carrying this T cell receptor (beta chain) was counted only a few times. Its antigen is unknown. A single base separates this from a much larger clone, so it may be a read error. This sample is part of a study of tumor and adjacent non-tumor tissue in lung cancer. As for the study in general: The cohort had 12 to 13 adenocarcinoma, 2 squamous cell and 1 small cell patients. Stage I to III disease affected about nine men and roughly five women aged about 31 to 85.

V gave up 6 bases and J gave up 6 bases; unmatched junction bases: 7. The CDR3 runs 14 residues. CDR1 is MNHNS and CDR2 is SASEGT in the germline V gene. This sample's RNA came from whole unsorted tissue. Findings and caveats of the study: Tumor tissue had significantly higher TCR diversity than normal lung.

Three rounds of nested PCR, following a modified ARM-PCR protocol, produced the TCRbeta library. TCRdb reprocessed the multiplex PCR reads with MiXCR, giving one entry per CDR3 protein. The table records around 120,000 distinct CDR3 sequences, about 66% of them present only once. This TCR was recovered from a man aged 25 to 45 with non-small cell lung cancer. Sequenced: lung tumor tissue. The rearrangement links TRBV6-1 to TRBJ1-5; 8 bases line up with TRBD1. The CDR3 loop is CASRAGQGCQPQHF. The CDR3 DNA follows: TGTGCCAGCAGGGCCGGACAGGGATGTCAGCCCCAGCATTTT.